This TCR beta chain emerged from a study of cytomegalovirus exposure and HLA in healthy donors. Looking at the study overall: Early released data comprised around 80 million unique TCRs from HLA-typed donors. Study-wide points: Researchers reportedly found TCR beta sequences accurately predicted most subjects' HLA-A and HLA-B alleles. Productive rates of about 90% or about 30% were seen for most TCR beta V segments in an earlier analysis. Analyzed later, most CMV-associated TCR beta chains appeared HLA-restricted.

The PCR had 60 Vbeta and 13 Jbeta primers. TCRdb's table, derived via immunoSEQ multiplex PCR, lists solely in-frame clones and lacks some. In the table there are some 57,000 clones, 70% of which are singletons. The CDR3 is 17 residues long. From germline, CDR1 is MGHRA and CDR2 YSYEKL. In this sample, this clone turned up a few times. The antigen remains unidentified. An end of the junction does not agree with germline; a read error may underlie this. The TCR comes from a woman aged 55-69 years in good health and CMV-seropositive. The rearrangement uses TRBV4-1 and TRBJ2-1; TRBD2 might be the D (6 bases). Specimen: PBMCs. The DNA for the CDR3 is TGCGCCAGCTGCCAAGAAGGAGGGTCCGGCATCTACAATGAGCAGTTCTTC. Translated: CASCQEGGSGIYNEQFF.